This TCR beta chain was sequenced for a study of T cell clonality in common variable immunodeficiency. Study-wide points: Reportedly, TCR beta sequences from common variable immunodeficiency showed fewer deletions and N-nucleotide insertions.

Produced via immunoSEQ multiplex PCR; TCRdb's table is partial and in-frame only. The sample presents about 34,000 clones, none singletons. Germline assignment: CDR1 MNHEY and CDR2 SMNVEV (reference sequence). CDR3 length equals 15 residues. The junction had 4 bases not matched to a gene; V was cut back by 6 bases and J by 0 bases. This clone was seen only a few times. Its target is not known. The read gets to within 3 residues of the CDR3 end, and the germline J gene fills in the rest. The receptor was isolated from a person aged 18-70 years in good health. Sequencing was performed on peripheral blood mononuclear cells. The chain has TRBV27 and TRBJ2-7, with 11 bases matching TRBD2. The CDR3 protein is CASRRTSGPSYEQYF. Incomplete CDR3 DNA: TGTGCCAGCAGACGGACTAGCGGGCCCTCCTACGAG.